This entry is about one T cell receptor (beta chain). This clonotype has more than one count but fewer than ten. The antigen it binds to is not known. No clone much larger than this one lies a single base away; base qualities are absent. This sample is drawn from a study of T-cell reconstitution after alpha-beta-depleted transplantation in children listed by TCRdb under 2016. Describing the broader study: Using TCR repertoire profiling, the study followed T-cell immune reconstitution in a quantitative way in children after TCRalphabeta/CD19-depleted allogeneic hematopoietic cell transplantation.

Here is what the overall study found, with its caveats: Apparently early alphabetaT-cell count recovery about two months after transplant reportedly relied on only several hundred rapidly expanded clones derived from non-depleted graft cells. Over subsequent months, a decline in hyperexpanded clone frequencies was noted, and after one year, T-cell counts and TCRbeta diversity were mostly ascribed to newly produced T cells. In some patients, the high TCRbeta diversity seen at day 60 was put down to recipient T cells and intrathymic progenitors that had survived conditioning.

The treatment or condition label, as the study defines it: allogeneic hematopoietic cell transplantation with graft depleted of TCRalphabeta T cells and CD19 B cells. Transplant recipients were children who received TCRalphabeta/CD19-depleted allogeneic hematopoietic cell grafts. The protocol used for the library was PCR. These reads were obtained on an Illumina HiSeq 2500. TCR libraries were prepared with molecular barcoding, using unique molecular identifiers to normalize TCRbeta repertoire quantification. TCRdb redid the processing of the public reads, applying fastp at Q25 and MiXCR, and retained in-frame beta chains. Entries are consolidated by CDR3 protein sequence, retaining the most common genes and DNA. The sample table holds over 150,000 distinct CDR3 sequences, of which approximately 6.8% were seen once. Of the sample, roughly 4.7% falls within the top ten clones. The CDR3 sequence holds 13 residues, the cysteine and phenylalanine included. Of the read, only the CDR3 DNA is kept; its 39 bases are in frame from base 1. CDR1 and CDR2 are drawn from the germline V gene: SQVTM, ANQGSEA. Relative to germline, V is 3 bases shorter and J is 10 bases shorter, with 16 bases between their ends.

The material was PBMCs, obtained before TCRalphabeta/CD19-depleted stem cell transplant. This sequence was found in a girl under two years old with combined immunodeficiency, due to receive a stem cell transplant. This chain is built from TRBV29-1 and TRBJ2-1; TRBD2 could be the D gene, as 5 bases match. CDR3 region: CSVERIVPGEQFF. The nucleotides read TGCAGCGTTGAGAGGATCGTTCCGGGGGAGCAGTTCTTC.